Included here is one T cell receptor beta chain sequence, with context. This clone was picked up one time. It has no known antigen specificity. No much larger clonotype is one base removed from it; base qualities were not supplied. The data belong to a study of T cell changes during pregnancy in multiple sclerosis (dated by TCRdb to between 2018 and 2021). In the study overall: Changes in the T cell repertoire over the course of pregnancy were examined in this study in women with multiple sclerosis.

V and J are truncated by 10 bases and 1 base respectively, leaving an intervening sequence of 7 bases. From the cysteine up to the phenylalanine, the CDR3 has a length of 11 residues. Only the CDR3 DNA stays, 33 bases, in frame from base 1. From the germline V gene, CDR1 is MNHEY and CDR2 is SVGAGI. The library was built by means of the immunoSEQ multiplex PCR assay. Drawn from immuneACCESS, this table holds only the in-frame rearrangements with V and J called that TCRdb kept. Clones are partly lost; checked studies trace under half to an unresolved V gene and leave the rest unexplained. Counted in this sample were around 35,000 clones; 90% of them appeared once. The ten largest clonotypes hold under 5% of the sample.

The source material was CD8+ T cells from peripheral blood mononuclear cells, sampled after pregnancy. This clonotype was sampled from a female donor with multiple sclerosis, enrolled in a pregnancy study. The rearranged segments are TRBV6-5 and TRBJ1-1; D gene: possibly TRBD1, on 5 matching bases. The CDR3 corresponds to CATGGNTEAFF. The DNA reads as follows: TGTGCCACGGGGGGGAACACTGAAGCTTTCTTT.